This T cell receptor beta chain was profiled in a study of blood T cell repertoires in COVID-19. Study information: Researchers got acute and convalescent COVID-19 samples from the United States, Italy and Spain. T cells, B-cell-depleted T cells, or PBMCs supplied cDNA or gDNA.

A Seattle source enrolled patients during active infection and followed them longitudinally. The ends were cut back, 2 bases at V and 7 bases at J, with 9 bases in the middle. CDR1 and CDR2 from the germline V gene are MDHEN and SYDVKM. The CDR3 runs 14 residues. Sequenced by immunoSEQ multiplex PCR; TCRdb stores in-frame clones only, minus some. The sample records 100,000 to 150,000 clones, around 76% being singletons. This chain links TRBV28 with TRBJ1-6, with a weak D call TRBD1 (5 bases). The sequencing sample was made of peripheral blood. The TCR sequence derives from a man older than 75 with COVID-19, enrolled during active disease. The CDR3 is CASSLEQANSPLHF. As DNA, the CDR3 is TGTGCCAGCAGTTTAGAACAGGCCAATTCACCCCTCCACTTT.